This TCR beta chain is drawn from a study of blood T cell repertoires in COVID-19. Study information: Sites in the United States, Italy and Spain provided acute and convalescent COVID-19 samples. Nucleic acid was either cDNA or gDNA, and it came from T cells, B-cell-depleted T cells, or PBMCs.

V trimming: 5 bases; J trimming: 10 bases; junction bases outside the gene matches: 16. CDR1 is SGHTA and CDR2 is FQGNSA in the germline V gene. The CDR3 runs to 16 residues. Per the original data handling: Nucleated cell number was recorded as an estimate derived from reference gene primer amplification. Assay used: immunoSEQ multiplex PCR; TCRdb lists only in-frame clones, some missing. The V and J calls and clone size were taken over from that table, and D and trimming were inferred from the DNA. The sample lists 90,000 to 100,000 clones, roughly 85% occurring once. The sequenced material came from peripheral blood. The source of this sequence is a man older than 75 with acute or convalescent COVID-19. This sequence joins TRBV7-2 and TRBJ2-3; TRBD1 matches 9 bases. The CDR3 sequence: CASSQPGTGYAEAQYF. The CDR3 region has the DNA TGTGCCAGCAGCCAACCCGGGACAGGGTACGCAGAGGCGCAGTATTTT.